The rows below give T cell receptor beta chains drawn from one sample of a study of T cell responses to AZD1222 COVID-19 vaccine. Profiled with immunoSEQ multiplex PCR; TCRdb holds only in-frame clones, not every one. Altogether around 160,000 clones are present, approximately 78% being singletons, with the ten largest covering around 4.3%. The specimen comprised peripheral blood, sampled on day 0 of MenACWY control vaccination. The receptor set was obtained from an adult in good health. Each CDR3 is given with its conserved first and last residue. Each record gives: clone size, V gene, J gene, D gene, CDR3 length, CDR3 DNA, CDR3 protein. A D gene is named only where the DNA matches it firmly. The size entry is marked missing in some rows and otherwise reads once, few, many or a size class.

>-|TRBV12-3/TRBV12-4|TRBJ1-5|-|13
TGTGCCAGTGCAGTATATAGCAATCAGCCCCAGCATTTT
CASAVYSNQPQHF
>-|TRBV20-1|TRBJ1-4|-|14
TGCAGTGCTAGTGCACGGGGGAAGGAAGAAAAACTGTTTTTT
CSASARGKEEKLFF
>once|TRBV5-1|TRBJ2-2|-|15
TGCGCCAGCAGCTTGGGTGGTTTACAGGCCGGGGAGCTGTTTTTT
CASSLGGLQAGELFF
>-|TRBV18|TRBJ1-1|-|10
TGTGCCACCCGGGACACTGAAGCTTTCTTT
CATRDTEAFF
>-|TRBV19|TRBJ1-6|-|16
TGTGCCAGTAGTATTCTGTCCGCGGCAGGTGGGGTACCCCTCCACTTT
CASSILSAAGGVPLHF
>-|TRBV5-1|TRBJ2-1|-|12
TGCGCCAGCAGCTGGGGTGGGAATGAGCAGTTCTTC
CASSWGGNEQFF
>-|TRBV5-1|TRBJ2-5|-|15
TGCGCCAGCAGCTTCGAGGGTACGTGGGAAGAGACCCAGTACTTC
CASSFEGTWEETQYF
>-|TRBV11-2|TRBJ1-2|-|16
TGTGCCAGCAGCTTAGATCATATTGGCTTTAACTATGGCTACACCTTC
CASSLDHIGFNYGYTF
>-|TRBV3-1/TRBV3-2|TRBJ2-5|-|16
TGTGCCAGCAGCCAAATGGGTAGCTTGGCCCAAGAGACCCAGTACTTC
CASSQMGSLAQETQYF
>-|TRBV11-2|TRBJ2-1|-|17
TGTGCCAGCAGCCGAGGGCGCCCTCCAAGCTCCTACAATGAGCAGTTCTTC
CASSRGRPPSSYNEQFF
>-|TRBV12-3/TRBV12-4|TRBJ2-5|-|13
TGTGCCAGCAGTTTAAGGCTGGAAGAGACCCAGTACTTC
CASSLRLEETQYF
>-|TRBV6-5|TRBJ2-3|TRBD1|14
TGTGCCAGCATTCTCGAGGGGGCTTTGGATACGCAGTATTTT
CASILEGALDTQYF
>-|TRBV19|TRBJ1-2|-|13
TGTGCCAGTAGTAGGGACGGGGACTATGGCTACACCTTC
CASSRDGDYGYTF
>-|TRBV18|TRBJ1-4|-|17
TGTGCCAGCTCACCACCAGACCGGACGCTCGATAATGAAAAACTGTTTTTT
CASSPPDRTLDNEKLFF
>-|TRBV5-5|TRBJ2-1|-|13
TGTGCCAGCAGCTTGGCCACAGCGGGTGAGCAGTTCTTC
CASSLATAGEQFF
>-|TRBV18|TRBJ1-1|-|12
TGTGCCAGCTCACCACGGCAGGGTGAAGCTTTCTTT
CASSPRQGEAFF
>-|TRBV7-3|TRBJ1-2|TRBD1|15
TGTGCCAGCAGCCCCTCTGGGACAGGCCTCTATGGCTACACCTTC
CASSPSGTGLYGYTF
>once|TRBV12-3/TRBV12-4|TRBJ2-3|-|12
TGTGCCAGCAGGCCCCCCAATCTGGCGCAGTATTTT
CASRPPNLAQYF
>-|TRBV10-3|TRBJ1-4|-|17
TGTGCCATCAGTGAGTCAGGGGGTGTTGCAACTAATGAAAAACTGTTTTTT
CAISESGGVATNEKLFF
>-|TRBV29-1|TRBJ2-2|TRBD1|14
TGCAGCGTTCTGGACAGGGCTGGAACCGGGGAGCTGTTTTTT
CSVLDRAGTGELFF
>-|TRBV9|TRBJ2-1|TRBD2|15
TGTGCCAGCAGCGTGGCGGGGGGGCCGTCGGATGAGCAGTTCTTC
CASSVAGGPSDEQFF
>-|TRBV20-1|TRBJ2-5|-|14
TGCAGTGCTAGTTCAGCGGACCCACAAGAGACCCAGTACTTC
CSASSADPQETQYF
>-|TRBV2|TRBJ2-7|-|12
TGTGCCAGCATCAGGGGGAGGTACGAGCAGTACTTC
CASIRGRYEQYF
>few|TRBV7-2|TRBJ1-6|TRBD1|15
TGTGCCAGCAGCGCAGGACAGGATAGGGGTCGGACCCTCCACTTT
CASSAGQDRGRTLHF
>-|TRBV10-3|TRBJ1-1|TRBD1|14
TGTGCCACCGGAAGGGGGCAAGGGGACACTGAAGCTTTCTTT
CATGRGQGDTEAFF
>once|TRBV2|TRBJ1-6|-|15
TGTGCCAGCAGTGAAAACAGGAACACTAATTCACCCCTCCACTTT
CASSENRNTNSPLHF
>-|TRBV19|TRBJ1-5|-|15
TGTGCCAGTAGTATCTTCCCCTGGGGAGATCAGCCCCAGCATTTT
CASSIFPWGDQPQHF
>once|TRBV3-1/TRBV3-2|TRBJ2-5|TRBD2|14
TGTGCCAGCAGCCTTTCGACTAGCAGAGAGACCCAGTACTTC
CASSLSTSRETQYF
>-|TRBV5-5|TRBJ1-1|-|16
TGTGCCAGCAGCTTTGGGAGCGTGTTCATGAACACTGAAGCTTTCTTT
CASSFGSVFMNTEAFF
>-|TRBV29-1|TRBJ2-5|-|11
TGCAGCGTCAAGGGGGGGGAGACCCAGTACTTC
CSVKGGETQYF
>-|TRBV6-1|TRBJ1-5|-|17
TGTGCCAGCAGTGAAGCATTAGGGGGGGACGGGGGACAGCCCCAGCATTTT
CASSEALGGDGGQPQHF
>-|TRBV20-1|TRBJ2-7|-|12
TGCAGTGCTAGTTTAGGGGCCTACGAGCAGTACTTC
CSASLGAYEQYF
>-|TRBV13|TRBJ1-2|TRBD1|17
TGTGCCAGCAGCACCTCGCCGCTAAGACAGGGAGGCTATGGCTACACCTTC
CASSTSPLRQGGYGYTF
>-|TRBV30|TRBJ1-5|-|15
TGTGCCTGGAGTGTACCAGGACAACGTAATCAGCCCCAGCATTTT
CAWSVPGQRNQPQHF
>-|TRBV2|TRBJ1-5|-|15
TGTGCCACCACAAGTGGTCGGGGCAGCAATCAGCCCCAGCATTTT
CATTSGRGSNQPQHF
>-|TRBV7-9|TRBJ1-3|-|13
TGTGCCAGCAGCCCACGCCGCGGAAACACCATATATTTT
CASSPRRGNTIYF
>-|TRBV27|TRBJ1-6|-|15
TGTGCCAGCAGTCCCATGACCTCGGAGAATTCACCCCTCCACTTT
CASSPMTSENSPLHF
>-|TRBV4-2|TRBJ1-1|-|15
TGTGCCAGCAGCCAAGCACATTACATGAACACTGAAGCTTTCTTT
CASSQAHYMNTEAFF
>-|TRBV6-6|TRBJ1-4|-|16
TGTGCCAGCAGTTACCTTTCATGGACAGTTGATGAAAAACTGTTTTTT
CASSYLSWTVDEKLFF
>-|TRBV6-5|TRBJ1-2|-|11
TGTGCCAGCAGTTCGGGTGGGGGCTACACCTTC
CASSSGGGYTF
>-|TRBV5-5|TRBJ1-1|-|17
TGTGCCAGCAGCCCAAGGGTGGTGGGAGGGAGAAACACTGAAGCTTTCTTT
CASSPRVVGGRNTEAFF
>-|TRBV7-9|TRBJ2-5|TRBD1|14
TGTGCCAGCAGTAGGGACAGCAACCAAGAGACCCAGTACTTC
CASSRDSNQETQYF
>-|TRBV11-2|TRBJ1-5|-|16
TGTGCCAGCAGCACCCCCCGGTGGAGTAGCAATCAGCCCCAGCATTTT
CASSTPRWSSNQPQHF
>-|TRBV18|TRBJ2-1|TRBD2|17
TGTGCCAGCTCACCCGGACTAGCGGGGGCCAACTACAATGAGCAGTTCTTC
CASSPGLAGANYNEQFF
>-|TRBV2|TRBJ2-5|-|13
TGTGCCAGCAGTGAATCGGTCCAAGAGACCCAGTACTTC
CASSESVQETQYF
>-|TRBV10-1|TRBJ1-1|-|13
TGCGCCAGCACCCAGGGCTTGGACACTGAAGCTTTCTTT
CASTQGLDTEAFF
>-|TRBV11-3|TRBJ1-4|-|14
TGTGCCAGCAGCTCACGACCGGGACTCGGAAAACTGTTTTTT
CASSSRPGLGKLFF
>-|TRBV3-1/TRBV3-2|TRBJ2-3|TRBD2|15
TGTGCCAGCAGCCACTCTAGCGGGGAAGGAGATACGCAGTATTTT
CASSHSSGEGDTQYF
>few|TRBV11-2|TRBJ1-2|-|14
TGTGCCAGCAGCAGCGGGAGAAACAACTATGGCTACACCTTC
CASSSGRNNYGYTF
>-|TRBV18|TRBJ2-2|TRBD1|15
TGTGCCAGCTCACTACAGCAGGGGGACACCGGGGAGCTGTTTTTT
CASSLQQGDTGELFF
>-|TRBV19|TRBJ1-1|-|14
TGTGCCAGTAGTATCGGCGTAGGGAACACTGAAGCTTTCTTT
CASSIGVGNTEAFF